The subject of this entry is one TCR beta chain. This entry is derived from a study of T cell responses to AZD1222 COVID-19 vaccine. The assay was immunoSEQ multiplex PCR, and TCRdb's table has in-frame clones only and misses some. There are about 150,000 clones in the sample; 90% occur only once, and about 2% lies in the top ten. Specimen: peripheral blood, collected on day 0 of AZD1222 vaccination. The TCR was taken from an adult in good health.

In nucleotides, the CDR3 is TGTGCCAGTACCGACAGGAGCTCCTACAATGAGCAGTTCTTC. It codes for CASTDRSSYNEQFF. This sequence joins TRBV19 and TRBJ2-1; the D gene is possibly TRBD1 (6 bases). The CDR3 loop spans 14 amino acids. Germline CDR1 and CDR2: LNHDA and SQIVND (reference sequence). Trimming stripped 7 bases from V and 0 bases from J, with 10 bases between.